A selection of T cell receptor beta chains follows, all from one sample in a study of CD8+ T cells in alopecia areata. Method: immunoSEQ multiplex PCR; TCRdb's copy keeps in-frame clones and lacks some. In the table there are more than 140,000 clones, around 87% of which are singletons. The specimen comprised CD8+ T cells sorted from blood, sampled at week 4, from a patient treated with tofacitinib. These receptors were obtained from a human donor with alopecia areata. Both conserved end residues are part of each CDR3. A D gene is named only where the DNA matches it firmly. The listing skips clone size in some rows; elsewhere it reads once, few, many or a size class.

V gene	J gene	clone size	D gene	CDR3 protein	CDR3 DNA
TRBV27	TRBJ1-1	once	TRBD1	CASSPLGTGEVAFF	TGTGCCAGCAGTCCCCTCGGAACAGGGGAGGTAGCTTTCTTT
TRBV7-3	TRBJ1-2	NA	NA	CASSLGSASYGYTF	TGTGCCAGCAGCTTGGGGAGTGCCTCCTATGGCTACACCTTC
TRBV25-1	TRBJ2-7	NA	NA	CASSVSGEQYF	TGTGCCAGCAGTGTATCCGGCGAGCAGTACTTC
TRBV29-1	TRBJ1-2	NA	NA	CSVGNYGYTF	TGCAGCGTCGGGAACTATGGCTACACCTTC
TRBV27	TRBJ2-3	NA	NA	CASMRQEADTQYF	TGTGCCAGCATGCGGCAGGAGGCAGATACGCAGTATTTT
TRBV4-1	TRBJ2-1	NA	TRBD2	CASSQAGTSWVEQFF	TGCGCCAGCAGCCAAGCCGGGACTAGTTGGGTTGAGCAGTTCTTC
TRBV7-2	TRBJ2-5	NA	NA	CASSFAVPGETQYF	TGTGCCAGCAGCTTTGCCGTCCCGGGGGAGACCCAGTACTTC
TRBV30	TRBJ2-3	NA	TRBD2	CAWTTSGGLSDTQYF	TGTGCCTGGACCACTAGCGGGGGTTTGTCAGATACGCAGTATTTT
TRBV7-9	TRBJ2-1	NA	NA	CASSSGIGQEGHEQFF	TGTGCCAGCAGCTCAGGTATCGGACAGGAGGGGCATGAGCAGTTCTTC
TRBV7-9	TRBJ2-1	NA	TRBD2	CASSPTLAGVYNEQFF	TGTGCCAGCAGCCCGACATTAGCGGGAGTCTACAATGAGCAGTTCTTC
TRBV5-6	TRBJ1-5	NA	NA	CASSLDNQPQHF	TGTGCCAGCAGCTTGGACAATCAGCCCCAGCATTTT
TRBV5-6	TRBJ1-1	NA	NA	CASSLEGGSTEAFF	TGTGCCAGCAGCTTGGAAGGAGGCTCCACTGAAGCTTTCTTT
TRBV29-1	TRBJ2-1	NA	NA	CSVNTRDRRNEQFF	TGCAGCGTTAATACCCGGGACCGCCGCAATGAGCAGTTCTTC
TRBV29-1	TRBJ2-5	NA	TRBD1	CSVTGGAETQYF	TGCAGCGTTACAGGGGGCGCGGAGACCCAGTACTTC
TRBV27	TRBJ2-1	NA	TRBD2	CASTGLAGWNNEQFF	TGTGCCAGCACGGGACTAGCGGGGTGGAACAATGAGCAGTTCTTC
TRBV10-3	TRBJ2-7	NA	NA	CAISDPGPADEQYF	TGTGCCATCAGTGACCCTGGACCGGCTGACGAGCAGTACTTC
TRBV29-1	TRBJ2-7	NA	NA	CSVGGIQGYEQYF	TGCAGCGTTGGAGGGATTCAAGGATACGAGCAGTACTTC
TRBV4-1	TRBJ1-5	NA	NA	CASSQGPANQPQHF	TGCGCCAGCAGCCAAGGGCCAGCCAATCAGCCCCAGCATTTT
TRBV5-1	TRBJ2-3	NA	NA	CASSRGEGQIGDTQYF	TGCGCCAGCAGCCGAGGTGAGGGCCAGATTGGAGATACGCAGTATTTT
TRBV5-6	TRBJ2-2	NA	NA	CASSLLGSVMTGELFF	TGTGCCAGCAGCTTGCTGGGATCTGTGATGACCGGGGAGCTGTTTTTT
TRBV28	TRBJ1-1	NA	TRBD1	CASSYRGFTEAFF	TGTGCCAGCAGTTACAGGGGATTCACTGAAGCTTTCTTT
TRBV14	TRBJ2-3	NA	NA	CASSPLESSTDTQYF	TGTGCCAGCAGCCCCCTTGAATCAAGCACAGATACGCAGTATTTT
TRBV4-1	TRBJ1-5	once	TRBD1	CASSQDPGQGGNQPQHF	TGCGCCAGCAGCCAGGATCCGGGACAGGGAGGAAATCAGCCCCAGCATTTT
TRBV15	TRBJ2-2	NA	TRBD1	CATSSLPTGPNTGELFF	TGTGCCACCAGCAGCCTACCGACAGGGCCGAACACCGGGGAGCTGTTTTTT
TRBV27	TRBJ2-7	NA	NA	CASSLGRAYEQYF	TGTGCCAGCAGTCTAGGACGGGCCTACGAGCAGTACTTC
TRBV2	TRBJ2-7	NA	NA	CAMGHSYEQYF	TGTGCCATGGGGCACAGCTACGAGCAGTACTTC
TRBV4-1	TRBJ2-7	NA	NA	CASSQQGWPPDEQYF	TGCGCCAGCAGCCAGCAGGGTTGGCCTCCCGACGAGCAGTACTTC
TRBV4-1	TRBJ2-7	NA	NA	CASSHVADEQYF	TGCGCCAGCAGCCATGTTGCGGACGAGCAGTACTTC
TRBV5-1	TRBJ2-2	NA	NA	CASSPLLATNTGELFF	TGCGCCAGCAGCCCACTCCTCGCCACCAACACCGGGGAGCTGTTTTTT
TRBV5-4	TRBJ2-4	NA	NA	CASSSSTVGAKNIQYF	TGTGCCAGCAGCTCGTCAACGGTAGGAGCCAAAAACATTCAGTACTTC
TRBV7-8	TRBJ1-5	NA	NA	CASSLWDNQPQHF	TGTGCCAGCAGCTTATGGGACAATCAGCCCCAGCATTTT
TRBV27	TRBJ2-2	NA	TRBD2	CASSLNLAGVTGELFF	TGTGCCAGCAGTTTAAATCTAGCGGGGGTTACCGGGGAGCTGTTTTTT
TRBV10-3	TRBJ2-7	NA	NA	CAISESTREQYF	TGTGCCATCAGTGAGTCGACCCGGGAGCAGTACTTC